This entry features one T cell receptor beta chain sequence. Antigen unknown. The library was built from roughly 400 ng RNA with molecular barcoded adaptors for alpha/delta and beta/gamma chains. One entry per CDR3 protein results from TCRdb running MiXCR on the reads. The data show approximately 40,000 distinct CDR3 sequences, roughly an eighth seen once. The data derive from a study of read filtering for tumor transcriptome and immune sequencing. Study as a whole: Roughly 8 patients were R-ISS I, approximately 15 were R-ISS II, over 5 were R-ISS III. DNase treatment preceded whole-transcriptome library preparation. Study outcomes and limitations: Correlation between methods rose after single-read clonotypes were removed.

Trimming removed 4 bases at V and 5 bases at J, with 19 bases between. Germline V lookup: CDR1 SGHNT, CDR2 YYREEE (reference sequence). The CDR3 consists of 15 residues. This receptor was obtained from a donor aged 40 or older with multiple myeloma. This chain links TRBV5-4 with TRBJ2-7; TRBD2 might be the D (6 bases). The sample comprised a population of CD138-negative cells sorted from bone marrow. As DNA, the CDR3 is TGTGCCAGCAGCCCGGGGGTAGGGCATCGGGACGAGCAGTACTTC. Protein product: CASSPGVGHRDEQYF.